A single sample gave rise to the 10 T cell receptor beta chains below, sequenced in a study of shared clonotypes between healthy human individuals. CD45RO-negative, CCR7-positively selected cells formed the naive CD8 fraction, excluding terminally differentiated effector memory CD45RA+ cells. Clones were read by immunoSEQ multiplex PCR, and TCRdb kept only the in-frame ones, dropping some. The sample yields millions of clones, approximately 94% seen once. The sample comprised naive CD8+ T cells from PBMCs. The receptors derive from a young man in good health. Some clones in this sample may be carry-over from other donors' samples.

The rearrangement joins TRBV7-9 to TRBJ2-1; TRBD2 agrees at 8 bases. The V gene end was trimmed by 5 bases and the J gene end by 7 bases; junction bases not matched to a gene: 19. Germline assignment: CDR1 SEHNR and CDR2 FQNEAQ (reference sequence). This CDR3 has 18 amino acids. The CDR3 region is CASSHPFTGTRVHNEQFF. DNA for the CDR3: TGTGCCAGCAGCCACCCCTTTACCGGGACTAGAGTCCATAATGAGCAGTTCTTC.

This rearrangement joins TRBV19 to TRBJ2-1; D gene uncertain. V gave up 2 bases and J gave up 7 bases, with 9 bases separating them. Germline-derived CDR1 and CDR2 are LNHDA and SQIVND (reference sequence). This CDR3 has 13 amino acids. CDR3 residues: CASSISGRNEQFF. CDR3 DNA: TGTGCCAGTAGTATAAGTGGTCGGAATGAGCAGTTCTTC.

This clone was recorded once. The same CDR3 is also encoded by other DNA sequences in this sample. The chain links TRBV28 to TRBJ1-3, with TRBD1 as a possible D gene (5 bases). CDR1 and CDR2 from the germline V gene are MDHEN and SYDVKM. This CDR3 is built from 16 residues. V lost 3 bases, J lost 0 bases, and 12 bases lay in between. The CDR3 reads CASSFVRQSSGNTIYF. DNA of the CDR3: TGTGCCAGCAGTTTTGTCCGACAGAGCTCTGGAAACACCATATATTTT.

This clone has a single count. CDR3 protein: CASSLGTSGLQETQYF. The CDR3 DNA follows: TGTGCCAGCAGCTTGGGGACTAGCGGGCTGCAAGAGACCCAGTACTTC. The chain combines TRBV5-4 with TRBJ2-5; 11 bases align to TRBD2. CDR1 is SGHNT and CDR2 is YYREEE in the germline V gene (reference sequence). Trimming took 0 bases from V and 2 from J; bases not matched to a gene: 3. The length of the CDR3 is 16 residues.

J is TRBJ2-2 and V is TRBV14; 10 nucleotides agree with TRBD2. CDR3 length: 17 residues. The germline gives CDR1 SGHDN, CDR2 FVKESK. Trimming cost V 1 base and J 3 bases; bases outside gene matches: 5. Written as DNA, the CDR3 is TGTGCCAGCAGCCAAGGTCTTAGCGGGAGGTACACCGGGGAGCTGTTTTTT. It is translated as CASSQGLSGRYTGELFF.

V gene TRBV27 combines with J gene TRBJ2-3; 11 positions agree with TRBD2. The CDR3 is made up of 17 amino acids. The ends lost 7 bases at V and 6 bases at J; junction bases unmatched: 15. Germline lookup yields CDR1 MNHEY and CDR2 SMNVEV (reference sequence). This CDR3 is CASTEGGSGRARDTQYF. CDR3 coding DNA: TGTGCCAGCACCGAGGGGGGTAGCGGGAGGGCCCGTGATACGCAGTATTTT.

This chain connects TRBV27 to TRBJ1-2; maybe TRBD1 (5 bases). The CDR3 length is 13 residues. The germline V gene encodes CDR1 MNHEY and CDR2 SMNVEV (reference sequence). With 3 bases removed from V and 2 bases from J, the gap between germline ends came to 7 bases. The CDR3 sequence: CASSLNRNYGYTF. The CDR3 nucleotides read TGTGCCAGCAGTTTGAACAGGAACTATGGCTACACCTTC.

Concerning this clone: Different DNA sequences within this sample yield the same CDR3. The genes are TRBV29-1 and TRBJ2-1; D is ambiguous. The CDR3 is made up of 13 amino acids. V was clipped by 5 bases and J by 0 bases, with 8 bases between them. The germline gives CDR1 SQVTM, CDR2 ANQGSEA. The CDR3 bases are TGCAGCGTTTCCGTGAGCTCCTACAATGAGCAGTTCTTC. Amino acids: CSVSVSSYNEQFF.

V is TRBV19 and J is TRBJ2-7; the match to TRBD1 covers 8 bases. CDR3 length equals 15 residues. Germline CDR1 reads LNHDA; CDR2 reads SQIVND (reference sequence). J was trimmed by 1 base and V by 3 bases; bases with no gene match: 5. This chain's CDR3 is CASSIGTGDSYEQYF. CDR3 in DNA: TGTGCCAGTAGTATTGGGACAGGCGATTCCTACGAGCAGTACTTC.

The chain has TRBV30 and TRBJ1-6, with D possibly matching TRBD1 (5 bases). Germline V CDR1 and CDR2: GTSNPN, SVGIG (reference sequence). The CDR3 has 15 residues. Deletions cut 2 bases from V and 4 bases from J, with 12 bases between. CDR3 sequence (DNA): TGTGCCTGGAGTCCCGGGGGGGGATATAATTCACCCCTCCACTTT. Translating gives CAWSPGGGYNSPLHF. The whole variable domain, filled in from reference TRBV30 and TRBJ1-6, reads SQTIHQWPATLVQPVGSPLSLECTVEGTSNPNLYWYRQAAGRGLQLLFYSVGIGQISSEVPQNLSASRPQDRQFILSSKKLLLSDSGFYLCAWSPGGGYNSPLHFGNGTRLTVT.